The sequence of this TCR beta chain was determined in a study of CD8 T cells in ankylosing spondylitis. Study observations and caveats: Enrichment of disease-linked clones was reportedly significant in matched ankylosing spondylitis synovial fluid. Typical of ankylosing spondylitis blood, it appeared, was a TCR beta motif of eight highly homologous variants. CD8+ cells made up the disease-linked clones, which were relatively rare in peripheral blood. Earlier work had already found some motif variants in reactive arthritis synovial fluid and blood.

The authors made TCR beta libraries by quantitative 5'-RACE with molecular barcodes. TCRdb recomputed calls from the 5' RACE reads with MiXCR, one row per CDR3 protein. The sample shows 450,000 to 550,000 distinct CDR3 sequences, about 5% of them seen only once. Germline V gene sequence: CDR1 MNHNS, CDR2 SASEGT. V shed 8 bases and J 4 bases; nucleotides not matched to a gene: 14. The CDR3 covers 15 residues. This clonotype came up many times. Its cognate antigen is unknown. The chain uses TRBV6-1 and TRBJ2-7; 7 bases agree with TRBD2. Sequencing was performed on blood, either unsorted or a sorted T cell fraction (not recorded which). This receptor was obtained from a male donor with ankylosing spondylitis. CDR3 nucleotide sequence: TGTGCCAGCTCCACTACGGGGGGAATCTTGTACGAGCAGTACTTC. Amino acids: CASSTTGGILYEQYF.